These T cell receptor beta chains were read from a single sample in a study of monozygotic twins with inflammatory bowel disease. Following a re-call of the 5' RACE reads, TCRdb has one entry per CDR3 protein and lacks DNA. The sample holds 150,000 to 200,000 distinct CDR3 sequences. The sequenced sample was blood. Receptors were obtained from a human donor with ulcerative colitis or Crohn's disease, or a healthy co-twin of an affected twin (not recorded which). Both conserved end residues are part of each CDR3.

CDR3: CSASDGAYSPLHF
J: TRBJ1-6
V: TRBV20-1

CDR3: CASSKGAGEPYGYTF
J: TRBJ1-2
V: TRBV18

CDR3: CASSEDAVNGYTF
J: TRBJ1-2
V: TRBV2

CDR3: CASSLVPSGRAQNNEQFF
J: TRBJ2-1
V: TRBV5-1

CDR3: CASSQDGGGAGETQYF
J: TRBJ2-5
V: TRBV4-2

CDR3: CSAVGNRGSFGETQYF
J: TRBJ2-5
V: TRBV20-1

CDR3: CASSLAVNSNEQFF
J: TRBJ2-1
V: TRBV5-1

CDR3: CASSLPMRTSGRVISSYNEQFF
J: TRBJ2-1
V: TRBV28

CDR3: CASSDSVASSYEQYF
J: TRBJ2-7
V: TRBV25-1

CDR3: CASNRDSNTGELFF
J: TRBJ2-2
V: TRBV5-1

CDR3: CSAREPGQGEYGYTF
J: TRBJ1-2
V: TRBV20-1

CDR3: CASSTGGPLYNEQLF
J: TRBJ2-1
V: TRBV3-1

CDR3: CASSLVGFRGGRASQETQYF
J: TRBJ2-5
V: TRBV7-9

CDR3: CASSYRQGNHEQYF
J: TRBJ2-7
V: TRBV6-6

CDR3: CAISEAGNTEAFF
J: TRBJ1-1
V: TRBV10-3

CDR3: CASSLGLRATNEKLFF
J: TRBJ1-4
V: TRBV7-6

CDR3: CAISESVREGPETQYF
J: TRBJ2-5
V: TRBV10-3

CDR3: CSALGLAGDREQFF
J: TRBJ2-1
V: TRBV20-1

CDR3: CASSEIPNTEAFF
J: TRBJ1-1
V: TRBV6-1

CDR3: CASSLVTSVEVTQYF
J: TRBJ2-5
V: TRBV5-6

CDR3: CASSLRGGHVTYEQYF
J: TRBJ2-7
V: TRBV7-8

CDR3: CASSRTSGGATDTQYF
J: TRBJ2-3
V: TRBV7-2

CDR3: CASSPGLPPETQYF
J: TRBJ2-5
V: TRBV5-1

CDR3: CASSRAGTRSYNSPLHF
J: TRBJ1-6
V: TRBV5-6

CDR3: CASSPGTALGNTIYF
J: TRBJ1-3
V: TRBV7-6

CDR3: CASSLSGAGGRTDTQYF
J: TRBJ2-3
V: TRBV27

CDR3: CASSLASGVYEQFF
J: TRBJ2-1
V: TRBV7-2

CDR3: CSARSRGWTTSPLTYNEQFF
J: TRBJ2-1
V: TRBV20-1

CDR3: CASGAVYNEQFF
J: TRBJ2-1
V: TRBV28

CDR3: CASSLGLAVDTDTQYF
J: TRBJ2-3
V: TRBV5-4

CDR3: CASSFPITGTGGRDYGYTF
J: TRBJ1-2
V: TRBV12-3/TRBV12-4

CDR3: CASSGSGANVLTF
J: TRBJ2-6
V: TRBV9

CDR3: CASSLGVGAPSSETQYF
J: TRBJ2-5
V: TRBV5-1

CDR3: CAWILDIANPYNEQFF
J: TRBJ2-1
V: TRBV30

CDR3: CASSTGLAVSLTDTQYF
J: TRBJ2-3
V: TRBV7-9

CDR3: CSGLRAGGNTIYF
J: TRBJ1-3
V: TRBV29-1

CDR3: CASSSGQGATEAFF
J: TRBJ1-1
V: TRBV7-2

CDR3: CASSLAGLAKNMQYF
J: TRBJ2-4
V: TRBV7-2

CDR3: CASTLDVYNEQFF
J: TRBJ2-1
V: TRBV5-1

CDR3: CASSYEGARTGELFF
J: TRBJ2-2
V: TRBV6-5

CDR3: CASSGLAGYNEQFF
J: TRBJ2-1
V: TRBV19

CDR3: CASSRQGAYGYTF
J: TRBJ1-2
V: TRBV7-9

CDR3: CASSLYLAGGLETQYF
J: TRBJ2-5
V: TRBV5-1

CDR3: CSAILTGTSAYEQYF
J: TRBJ2-7
V: TRBV20-1

CDR3: CASSMREGETQYF
J: TRBJ2-5
V: TRBV27

CDR3: CASSLVPGADYGYTF
J: TRBJ1-2
V: TRBV5-1

CDR3: CASSLAPGAYGYTF
J: TRBJ1-2
V: TRBV7-2

CDR3: CASSLGSVFAFF
J: TRBJ1-1
V: TRBV11-2

CDR3: CSARPGLAGRTYEQYF
J: TRBJ2-7
V: TRBV20-1

CDR3: CASSTRTGSSYEQYF
J: TRBJ2-7
V: TRBV5-1

CDR3: CASSLVAGGGANVLTF
J: TRBJ2-6
V: TRBV5-1

CDR3: CASSIPGTSGRASTDTQYF
J: TRBJ2-3
V: TRBV28

CDR3: CASQGLASRTGELFF
J: TRBJ2-2
V: TRBV6-1

CDR3: CASSHTGNTGELFF
J: TRBJ2-2
V: TRBV4-3

CDR3: CAWSVLMGTGELFF
J: TRBJ2-2
V: TRBV30

CDR3: CASTAGPSYEQYF
J: TRBJ2-7
V: TRBV5-1

CDR3: CASSPLPVDTIYF
J: TRBJ1-3
V: TRBV3-1

CDR3: CATSSGLAVSSYNEQFF
J: TRBJ2-1
V: TRBV15